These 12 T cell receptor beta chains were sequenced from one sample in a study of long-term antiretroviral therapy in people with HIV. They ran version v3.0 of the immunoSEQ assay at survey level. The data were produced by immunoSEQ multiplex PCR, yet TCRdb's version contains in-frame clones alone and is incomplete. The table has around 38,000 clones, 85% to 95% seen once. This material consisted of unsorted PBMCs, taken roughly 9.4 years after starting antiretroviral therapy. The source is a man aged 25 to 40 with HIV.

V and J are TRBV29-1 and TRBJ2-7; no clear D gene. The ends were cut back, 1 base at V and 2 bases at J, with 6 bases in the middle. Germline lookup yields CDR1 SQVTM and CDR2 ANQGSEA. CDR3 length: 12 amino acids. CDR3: CSVEADTYEQYF. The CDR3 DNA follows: TGCAGCGTTGAAGCAGATACCTACGAGCAGTACTTC.

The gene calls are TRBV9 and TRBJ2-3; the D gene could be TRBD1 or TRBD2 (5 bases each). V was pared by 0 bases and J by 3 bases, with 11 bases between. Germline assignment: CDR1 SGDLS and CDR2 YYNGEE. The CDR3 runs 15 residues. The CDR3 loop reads CASSVEGWGTDTQYF. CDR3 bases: TGTGCCAGCAGCGTAGAAGGATGGGGGACAGATACGCAGTATTTT.

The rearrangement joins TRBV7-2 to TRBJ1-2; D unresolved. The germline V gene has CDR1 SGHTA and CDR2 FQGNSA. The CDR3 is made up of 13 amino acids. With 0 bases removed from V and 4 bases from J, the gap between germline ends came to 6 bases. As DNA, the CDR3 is TGTGCCAGCAGCTTAGCAGGAGTCTATGGCTACACCTTC. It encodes CASSLAGVYGYTF.

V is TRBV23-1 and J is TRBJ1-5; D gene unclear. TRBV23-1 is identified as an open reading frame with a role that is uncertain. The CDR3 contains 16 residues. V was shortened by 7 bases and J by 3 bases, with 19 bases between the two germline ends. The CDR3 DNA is TGCGCCAGCAAACTTAGATCTGAAGGTAACAATCAGCCCCAGCATTTT. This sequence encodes CASKLRSEGNNQPQHF.

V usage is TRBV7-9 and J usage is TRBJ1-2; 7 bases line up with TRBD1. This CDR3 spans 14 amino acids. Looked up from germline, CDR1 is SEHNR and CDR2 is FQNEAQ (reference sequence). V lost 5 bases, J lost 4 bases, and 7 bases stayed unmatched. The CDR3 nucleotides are TGTGCCAGCAGCCCGACAGGGCCTTTCTATGGCTACACCTTC. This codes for CASSPTGPFYGYTF.

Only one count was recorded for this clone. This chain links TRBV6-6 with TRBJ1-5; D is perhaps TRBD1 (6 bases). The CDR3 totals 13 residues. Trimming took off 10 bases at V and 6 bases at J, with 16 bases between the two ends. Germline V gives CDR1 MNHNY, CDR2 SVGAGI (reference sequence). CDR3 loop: CATVGGAGQPQHF. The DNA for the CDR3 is TGTGCCACCGTAGGGGGGGCGGGTCAGCCCCAGCATTTT.

The CDR3 DNA reads as TGTGCCAGCAGTTCAGGGCTCCGTGAGCAGTTCTTC. It is translated as CASSSGLREQFF. The chain employs TRBV28 and TRBJ2-1; tentatively, D is TRBD1 (5 bases). CDR1 and CDR2 (germline): MDHEN, SYDVKM. Trimming removed 4 bases from V and 9 bases from J, with 10 bases in between. The CDR3 runs to 12 residues.

CDR3 coding DNA: TGTGCCACCAGCAAAACCGGGACATTCTTGTCCGGAGCTAATGAAAAACTGTTTTTT. It yields the protein CATSKTGTFLSGANEKLFF. The chain combines TRBV15 with TRBJ1-4, with D possibly TRBD1 on 6 matching bases. The CDR3 is 19 amino acids. CDR1 and CDR2 (germline): LNHNV, YYDKDF (reference sequence). Between the trimmed V and J ends, which lost 4 bases and 3 bases, there was a span of 24 bases. The entire variable domain, with the rest obtained from reference TRBV15 and TRBJ1-4, is as follows: DAMVIQNPRYQVTQFGKPVTLSCSQTLNHNVMYWYQQKSSQAPKLLFHYYDKDFNNEADTPDNFQSRRPNTSFCFLDIRSPGLGDTAMYLCATSKTGTFLSGANEKLFFGSGTQLSVL.

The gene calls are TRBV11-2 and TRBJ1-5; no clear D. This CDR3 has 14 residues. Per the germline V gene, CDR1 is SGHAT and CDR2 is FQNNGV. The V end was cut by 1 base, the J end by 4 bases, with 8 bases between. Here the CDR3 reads CASSLGSLNQPQHF. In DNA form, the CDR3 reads TGTGCCAGCAGCTTAGGGTCTCTAAATCAGCCCCAGCATTTT. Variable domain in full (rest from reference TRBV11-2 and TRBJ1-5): EAGVAQSPRYKIIEKRQSVAFWCNPISGHATLYWYQQILGQGPKLLIQFQNNGVVDDSQLPKDRFSAERLKGVDSTLKIQPAKLEDSAVYLCASSLGSLNQPQHFGDGTRLSIL.

CDR3: CASSVWGQGKEKLFF. In DNA, the CDR3 is TGTGCCAGCAGCGTATGGGGACAGGGGAAGGAAAAACTGTTTTTT. The chain has TRBV9 and TRBJ1-4, with 10 bases fitting TRBD1. The V gene's germline CDR1 is SGDLS and CDR2 YYNGEE. The CDR3 consists of 15 residues. V was clipped by 1 base and J by 8 bases; unmatched bases: 5.

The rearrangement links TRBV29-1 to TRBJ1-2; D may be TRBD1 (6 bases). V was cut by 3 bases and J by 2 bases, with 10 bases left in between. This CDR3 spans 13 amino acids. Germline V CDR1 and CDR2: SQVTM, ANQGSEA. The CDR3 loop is CSVEDSLNYGYTF. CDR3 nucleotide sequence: TGCAGCGTTGAGGACAGCCTCAACTATGGCTACACCTTC.

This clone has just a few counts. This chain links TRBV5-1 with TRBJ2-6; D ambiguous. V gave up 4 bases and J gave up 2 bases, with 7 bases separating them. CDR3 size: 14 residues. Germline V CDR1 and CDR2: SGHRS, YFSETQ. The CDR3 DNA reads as TGCGCCAGCAGCAACGGACCTGGGGCCAACGTCCTGACTTTC. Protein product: CASSNGPGANVLTF.